The rows below give T cell receptor beta chains drawn from one sample of a study of shared clonotypes between healthy human individuals. TCRdb keeps only in-frame clones here, not all; method: immunoSEQ multiplex PCR. This table holds fewer than 1.6 million clones, 97% to 99% found once. The sequenced material came from naive CD4+ T cells sorted from blood. These receptors all stem from a man younger than 40 in good health. CDR3s include the opening cysteine and the closing phenylalanine or tryptophan. Each record gives: D gene, J gene, V gene, clone size, CDR3 DNA, CDR3 protein. D genes are given only for firm matches. Size is stated for part of the rows, as once, few or many counts, or as a class when the clone is expanded.

d_gene: NA
j_gene: TRBJ2-5
v_gene: TRBV27
abundance: NA
CDR3nt: TGTGCCACTAGGGGACATCTACAAGAGACCCAGTACTTC
CDR3aa: CATRGHLQETQYF

d_gene: NA
j_gene: TRBJ2-5
v_gene: TRBV5-1
abundance: once
CDR3nt: TGCGCCAGCAGCTTGGAAGCAAATCGGCGAGAGACCCAGTACTTC
CDR3aa: CASSLEANRRETQYF

d_gene: NA
j_gene: TRBJ2-3
v_gene: TRBV5-1
abundance: NA
CDR3nt: TGCGCCAGCAGCTTGGTTTCCCGGAGCACAGATACGCAGTATTTT
CDR3aa: CASSLVSRSTDTQYF

d_gene: TRBD2
j_gene: TRBJ2-1
v_gene: TRBV19
abundance: NA
CDR3nt: TGTGCCAGTACCGGGACGGGACTAGCGGGAGGGGAGCAGTTCTTC
CDR3aa: CASTGTGLAGGEQFF

d_gene: NA
j_gene: TRBJ2-5
v_gene: TRBV2
abundance: NA
CDR3nt: TGTGCCAGCACCCCCGAAGCAGGCGGGATTCAAGAGACCCAGTACTTC
CDR3aa: CASTPEAGGIQETQYF

d_gene: NA
j_gene: TRBJ1-2
v_gene: TRBV19
abundance: NA
CDR3nt: TGTGCCAGTAGTCCTAGTCTAGCCTATAACTATGGCTACACCTTC
CDR3aa: CASSPSLAYNYGYTF

d_gene: NA
j_gene: TRBJ2-5
v_gene: TRBV18
abundance: NA
CDR3nt: TGTGCCAGCTCATCCGGGGGTTCCGTTTGGGAGACCCAGTACTTC
CDR3aa: CASSSGGSVWETQYF

d_gene: TRBD1
j_gene: TRBJ1-4
v_gene: TRBV28
abundance: NA
CDR3nt: TGTGCCAGCAGCCCAACAGGGGGGAATGAAAAACTGTTTTTT
CDR3aa: CASSPTGGNEKLFF

d_gene: NA
j_gene: TRBJ2-3
v_gene: TRBV5-6
abundance: NA
CDR3nt: TGTGCCAGCAGCTTGGCAGGGCGGTCAGATACGCAGTATTTT
CDR3aa: CASSLAGRSDTQYF

d_gene: NA
j_gene: TRBJ1-2
v_gene: TRBV7-9
abundance: NA
CDR3nt: TGTGCCAGCAGCTCCCAAGGGAGCGGGTATGGCTACACCTTC
CDR3aa: CASSSQGSGYGYTF

d_gene: TRBD1
j_gene: TRBJ2-5
v_gene: TRBV5-1
abundance: once
CDR3nt: TGCGCCAGCAGCTTGGGACAGGGAGAAGAGACCCAGTACTTC
CDR3aa: CASSLGQGEETQYF

d_gene: NA
j_gene: TRBJ2-7
v_gene: TRBV6-5
abundance: NA
CDR3nt: TGTGCCAGCAGTTATCGCGGGGTCCCTTACGAGCAGTACTTC
CDR3aa: CASSYRGVPYEQYF

d_gene: NA
j_gene: TRBJ2-1
v_gene: TRBV28
abundance: NA
CDR3nt: TGTGCCAGCAGTTTCCATCCAGCGGGCCTCAATGAGCAGTTCTTC
CDR3aa: CASSFHPAGLNEQFF

d_gene: NA
j_gene: TRBJ2-2
v_gene: TRBV18
abundance: NA
CDR3nt: TGTGCCAGCTCATTTATCGAGAGTCCAACCGGGGAGCTGTTTTTT
CDR3aa: CASSFIESPTGELFF

d_gene: NA
j_gene: TRBJ2-3
v_gene: TRBV5-1
abundance: once
CDR3nt: TGCGCCAGCGCCAAACCGGGATCCTCCAGGGATACGCAGTATTTT
CDR3aa: CASAKPGSSRDTQYF

d_gene: NA
j_gene: TRBJ1-4
v_gene: TRBV25-1
abundance: NA
CDR3nt: TGTGCCAGCAGTGGGGTCGGGGAGGAGAATGAAAAACTGTTTTTT
CDR3aa: CASSGVGEENEKLFF

d_gene: TRBD2
j_gene: TRBJ2-7
v_gene: TRBV27
abundance: NA
CDR3nt: TGTGCCAGCAGTCCGGAGATTAGCGGGAGTTACGAGCAGTACTTC
CDR3aa: CASSPEISGSYEQYF

d_gene: NA
j_gene: TRBJ2-7
v_gene: TRBV11-2
abundance: NA
CDR3nt: TGTGCCAGCAGCTTAGGCCCCGACTCCGCCTACGAGCAGTACTTC
CDR3aa: CASSLGPDSAYEQYF

d_gene: NA
j_gene: TRBJ2-2
v_gene: TRBV7-3
abundance: NA
CDR3nt: TGTGCCAGCAGCCCGGCCGGGATACGGAACACCGGGGAGCTGTTTTTT
CDR3aa: CASSPAGIRNTGELFF

d_gene: NA
j_gene: TRBJ2-6
v_gene: TRBV5-1
abundance: NA
CDR3nt: TGCGCCAGCAGCTTGGCCGGACTGGCAGGGGCCAACGTCCTGACTTTC
CDR3aa: CASSLAGLAGANVLTF

d_gene: NA
j_gene: TRBJ1-4
v_gene: TRBV5-1
abundance: NA
CDR3nt: TGCGCCAGCAGCTTGGTACCGCCTGGTCCTAATGAAAAACTGTTTTTT
CDR3aa: CASSLVPPGPNEKLFF

d_gene: NA
j_gene: TRBJ2-1
v_gene: TRBV7-9
abundance: NA
CDR3nt: TGTGCCAGCAGCCCGAGGACTCCGAGAGGCAATGAGCAGTTCTTC
CDR3aa: CASSPRTPRGNEQFF

d_gene: NA
j_gene: TRBJ2-7
v_gene: TRBV30
abundance: NA
CDR3nt: TGTGCCTGGAGTGTAGGTGGGATAAAACCCCACGAGCAGTACTTC
CDR3aa: CAWSVGGIKPHEQYF

d_gene: NA
j_gene: TRBJ2-7
v_gene: TRBV11-2
abundance: NA
CDR3nt: TGTGCCAGCAGCCCGAGAGACTACGAGCAGTACTTC
CDR3aa: CASSPRDYEQYF

d_gene: NA
j_gene: TRBJ1-3
v_gene: TRBV30
abundance: NA
CDR3nt: TGTGCCTGGAGTGTTCTCGCGAGACAGGCCATATATTTT
CDR3aa: CAWSVLARQAIYF

d_gene: NA
j_gene: TRBJ2-7
v_gene: TRBV7-9
abundance: NA
CDR3nt: TGTGCCAGCAGCTTAATGCGTAGCGAGCAGTACTTC
CDR3aa: CASSLMRSEQYF

d_gene: TRBD1
j_gene: TRBJ1-5
v_gene: TRBV19
abundance: NA
CDR3nt: TGTGCCAGTAGCTGGGGACAGGGGCCTGATCAGCCCCAGCATTTT
CDR3aa: CASSWGQGPDQPQHF

d_gene: NA
j_gene: TRBJ1-2
v_gene: TRBV2
abundance: NA
CDR3nt: TGTGCCAGCAGTGAAGCGCGTCCTGGGGGAGAGGGCTACACCTTC
CDR3aa: CASSEARPGGEGYTF

d_gene: NA
j_gene: TRBJ2-2
v_gene: TRBV19
abundance: NA
CDR3nt: TGTGCCAGTAGTGTCGGGAGTACGAACACCGGGGAGCTGTTTTTT
CDR3aa: CASSVGSTNTGELFF

d_gene: NA
j_gene: TRBJ1-4
v_gene: TRBV30
abundance: NA
CDR3nt: TGTGCCTGGAGTGTACAGGACACCGGGGCGCTGTTTTTT
CDR3aa: CAWSVQDTGALFF

d_gene: TRBD1
j_gene: TRBJ2-7
v_gene: TRBV19
abundance: NA
CDR3nt: TGTGCCAGTAGTACCGCCGTGACAGGGGTGACCTACGAGCAGTACTTC
CDR3aa: CASSTAVTGVTYEQYF

d_gene: NA
j_gene: TRBJ1-4
v_gene: TRBV21-1
abundance: NA
CDR3nt: TGTGCCAGCAGCAATGATGACAGCCGGCGAGATGAAAAACTGTTTTTT
CDR3aa: CASSNDDSRRDEKLFF

d_gene: NA
j_gene: TRBJ2-7
v_gene: TRBV6-5
abundance: NA
CDR3nt: TGTGCCAGCAGTTTTGGGTCTGCCTACGAGCAGTACTTC
CDR3aa: CASSFGSAYEQYF

d_gene: NA
j_gene: TRBJ2-5
v_gene: TRBV28
abundance: once
CDR3nt: TGTGCCAGCAGCCTCCTCCCCGGGAGTGGGATAGAGACCCAGTACTTC
CDR3aa: CASSLLPGSGIETQYF

d_gene: NA
j_gene: TRBJ2-1
v_gene: TRBV27
abundance: NA
CDR3nt: TGTGCCAGCGGCGCTAGCCGGGGGGAGCAGTTCTTC
CDR3aa: CASGASRGEQFF

d_gene: NA
j_gene: TRBJ2-1
v_gene: TRBV19
abundance: NA
CDR3nt: TGTGCCAGTAGTGGGGAGGCTCGGGGCTTTCATTACAATGAGCAGTTCTTC
CDR3aa: CASSGEARGFHYNEQFF

d_gene: NA
j_gene: TRBJ2-5
v_gene: TRBV10-3
abundance: once
CDR3nt: TGTGCCATCAGTGAGTGGCAGGGCCTGATCCAAGAGACCCAGTACTTC
CDR3aa: CAISEWQGLIQETQYF

d_gene: TRBD2
j_gene: TRBJ2-7
v_gene: TRBV5-1
abundance: NA
CDR3nt: TGCGCCAGTCGGCGGGAGCCCCTCTCCGAGCAGTACTTC
CDR3aa: CASRREPLSEQYF

d_gene: NA
j_gene: TRBJ1-5
v_gene: TRBV5-1
abundance: NA
CDR3nt: TGCGCCAGCAGCTCCGTGGCAGGGAAAGGGCCCCAGCATTTT
CDR3aa: CASSSVAGKGPQHF

d_gene: NA
j_gene: TRBJ2-1
v_gene: TRBV4-3
abundance: NA
CDR3nt: TGCGCCAGCAGCCAAGCGGGGATCTCCTACAATGAGCAGTTCTTC
CDR3aa: CASSQAGISYNEQFF

d_gene: NA
j_gene: TRBJ2-5
v_gene: TRBV10-2
abundance: NA
CDR3nt: TGCGCCAGCAGTCAACGGTACCAAGAGACCCAGTACTTC
CDR3aa: CASSQRYQETQYF

d_gene: NA
j_gene: TRBJ2-5
v_gene: TRBV2
abundance: NA
CDR3nt: TGTGCCAGCAGTGAAGCGGGAAAAGAGACCCAGTACTTC
CDR3aa: CASSEAGKETQYF

d_gene: NA
j_gene: TRBJ2-7
v_gene: TRBV7-8
abundance: NA
CDR3nt: TGTGCCAGCAGCGAGGTAGGCGGGCCTTACGAGCAGTACTTC
CDR3aa: CASSEVGGPYEQYF

d_gene: NA
j_gene: TRBJ1-4
v_gene: TRBV6-5
abundance: NA
CDR3nt: TGTGCCAGCAGGACTGGACGGGGAGATGAAAAACTGTTTTTT
CDR3aa: CASRTGRGDEKLFF

d_gene: NA
j_gene: TRBJ1-1
v_gene: TRBV4-1
abundance: NA
CDR3nt: TGCGCCAGCAGCCGAGGATACGGAGCCCTTTCGAACACTGAAGCTTTCTTT
CDR3aa: CASSRGYGALSNTEAFF

d_gene: NA
j_gene: TRBJ2-1
v_gene: TRBV7-9
abundance: NA
CDR3nt: TGTGCCAGCAGCTGGGACGGTCAATACAATGAGCAGTTCTTC
CDR3aa: CASSWDGQYNEQFF

d_gene: NA
j_gene: TRBJ2-2
v_gene: TRBV28
abundance: NA
CDR3nt: TGTGCCAGCAGTCTTACAGGGTCCGGGGAGCTGTTTTTT
CDR3aa: CASSLTGSGELFF